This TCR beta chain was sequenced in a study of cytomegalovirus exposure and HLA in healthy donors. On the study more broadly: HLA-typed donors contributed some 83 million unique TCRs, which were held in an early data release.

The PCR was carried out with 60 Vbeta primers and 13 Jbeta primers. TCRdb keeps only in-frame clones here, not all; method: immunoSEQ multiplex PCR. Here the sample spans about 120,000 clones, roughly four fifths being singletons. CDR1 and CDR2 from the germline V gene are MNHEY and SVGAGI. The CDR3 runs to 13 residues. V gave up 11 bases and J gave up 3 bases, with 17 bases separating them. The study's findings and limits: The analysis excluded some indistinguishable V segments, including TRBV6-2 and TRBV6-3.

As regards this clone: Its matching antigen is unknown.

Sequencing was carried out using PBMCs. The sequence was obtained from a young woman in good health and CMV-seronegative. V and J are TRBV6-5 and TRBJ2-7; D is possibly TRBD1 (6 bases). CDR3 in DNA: TGTGCCTCAAAAAGGGGGACAAACTACGAGCAGTACTTC. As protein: CASKRGTNYEQYF.